A single sample gave rise to the 16 T cell receptor beta chains below, sequenced in a study of T cell repertoires in cytomegalovirus infection. Their antigens remain unidentified. TCRdb reprocessed the reads via MiXCR and lists one record per CDR3 protein. The sample yields fewer than 130,000 distinct CDR3 sequences, over 40% seen once. Specimen: CD8+ T cells from cultured PBMCs, collected from culture after CMV antigen stimulation. The receptor source for this set is a human donor in good health (CMV status not recorded). Some clones in this sample may be carry-over from other donors' samples.

This clonotype was detected once. J is TRBJ2-2 and V is TRBV20-1; D possibly uses TRBD1 or TRBD2 (5 bases each). The CDR3 covers 13 residues. The germline gives CDR1 DFQATT, CDR2 SNEGSKA (reference sequence). Trimming took off 6 bases at V and 3 bases at J, with 11 bases between the two ends. This CDR3 reads CSATGTDTGELFF. Written as DNA, the CDR3 is TGCAGTGCGACCGGGACCGACACCGGGGAGCTGTTTTTT.

This clonotype has a handful of counts. The chain couples TRBV7-8 to TRBJ2-1; D not resolved. Germline assignment: CDR1 SGHVS and CDR2 FQNEAQ. This CDR3 is 13 amino acids long. V lost 3 bases to trimming and J lost 4 bases, with 7 bases between them. In nucleotides, the CDR3 is TGTGCCAGCAGCTTCCAAAGGTACAATGAGCAGTTCTTC. Amino acids: CASSFQRYNEQFF.

The chain employs TRBV11-2 and TRBJ2-2; D is unresolved. V lost 1 base, J lost 2 bases, and 8 bases lay in between. The CDR3 is 15 residues long. The germline CDR1 and CDR2 sequences are SGHAT and FQNNGV. This chain's CDR3 is CASSLGLDNTGELFF. The CDR3 nucleotides are TGTGCCAGCAGCTTAGGTCTCGACAACACCGGGGAGCTGTTTTTT.

There are a few counts of this clonotype. This chain connects TRBV7-8 to TRBJ1-1; 7 bases match TRBD1. The CDR3 length is 15 residues. The V segment lost 2 bases and the J segment 4 bases; nucleotides outside the gene matches: 7. Germline V gene lookup returns CDR1 SGHVS and CDR2 FQNEAQ. The CDR3 loop reads CASSLRQGEGTEAFF. The CDR3 DNA is TGTGCCAGCAGCTTACGACAGGGAGAGGGCACTGAAGCTTTCTTT.

The V call is TRBV7-9, the J call TRBJ1-2, with 8 bases lining up with TRBD1. The CDR3 totals 15 residues. Germline CDR1 and CDR2: SEHNR and FQNEAQ (reference sequence). Losses at the gene ends were 5 bases for V and 1 base for J; bases not matched to a gene: 6. The CDR3 DNA is TGTGCCAGCAGCCCGCCGGGACAGGTTAACTATGGCTACACCTTC. The encoded protein is CASSPPGQVNYGYTF. Full variable domain (missing parts from reference TRBV7-9 and TRBJ1-2): DTGVSQNPRHKITKRGQNVTFRCDPISEHNRLYWYRQTLGQGPEFLTYFQNEAQLEKSRLLSDRFSAERPKGSFSTLEIQRTEQGDSAMYLCASSPPGQVNYGYTFGSGTRLTVV.

This clonotype was counted between two and nine times. This chain uses TRBV12-3 or TRBV12-4 with TRBJ1-5; D gene uncertain. Trimming stripped 0 bases from V and 5 bases from J, with 8 bases between. The CDR3 is 14 residues long. CDR3 coding DNA: TGTGCCAGCAGTTTAGCCGACGGCTATCAGCCCCAGCATTTT. Translation: CASSLADGYQPQHF.

Only a few counts were recorded for this clonotype. V gene TRBV6-2 or TRBV6-3 combines with J gene TRBJ2-1; D may be TRBD2 (6 bases). V shed 2 bases and J shed 3 bases, with 26 bases lying between them. Germline assignment: CDR1 MNHEY and CDR2 SVGEGT. The CDR3 has 20 amino acids. The CDR3 region is CASSYNTEASAPQIYNEQFF. The DNA of the CDR3 is TGTGCCAGCAGTTACAACACAGAGGCTAGCGCTCCCCAAATCTACAATGAGCAGTTCTTC.

This clonotype was picked up one time. The V gene is TRBV24-1, the J gene TRBJ2-6; 8 nucleotides align to TRBD1. Germline CDR1 is KGHDR and CDR2 is SFDVKD. With 7 bases clipped from V and 0 bases from J, the junction kept 7 bases outside the gene matches. The CDR3 is made up of 17 amino acids. In nucleotides, the CDR3 is TGTGCCACCAGCCCCGGGACAGGCGACTCTGGGGCCAACGTCCTGACTTTC. This translates into CATSPGTGDSGANVLTF.

This sequence joins TRBV19 and TRBJ1-2; D perhaps matches TRBD1 (5 bases). Per the germline V gene, CDR1 is LNHDA and CDR2 is SQIVND (reference sequence). This CDR3 is 14 amino acids long. Trimming took off 6 bases at V and 6 bases at J, with 17 bases between the two ends. The DNA of the CDR3 is TGTGCCAGTAGAGAACTGAACAGGAGCGATGGCTACACCTTC. This sequence encodes CASRELNRSDGYTF. Full variable domain (rest looked up from reference TRBV19 and TRBJ1-2): DGGITQSPKYLFRKEGQNVTLSCEQNLNHDAMYWYRQDPGQGLRLIYYSQIVNDFQKGDIAEGYSVSREKKESFPLTVTSAQKNPTAFYLCASRELNRSDGYTFGSGTRLTVV.

The chain employs TRBV7-9 and TRBJ2-7, with 8 bases lining up with TRBD1. CDR1 SEHNR and CDR2 FQNEAQ come from the germline V gene (reference sequence). V shed 5 bases and J 2 bases; nucleotides not matched to a gene: 8. The CDR3 spans 15 residues. CDR3 sequence (DNA): TGTGCCAGCAGCCCCAACCGGGACAGGCCCTACGAGCAGTACTTC. This translates into CASSPNRDRPYEQYF. Drawing the rest from reference TRBV7-9 and TRBJ2-7, the complete variable domain is DTGVSQNPRHKITKRGQNVTFRCDPISEHNRLYWYRQTLGQGPEFLTYFQNEAQLEKSRLLSDRFSAERPKGSFSTLEIQRTEQGDSAMYLCASSPNRDRPYEQYFGPGTRLTVT.

The J gene is TRBJ2-7, the V gene TRBV7-6; D call uncertain. Trimming took off 5 bases at V and 3 bases at J, with 5 bases between the two ends. This CDR3 region has 11 residues. The germline V gene encodes CDR1 SGHVS and CDR2 FNYEAQ. The CDR3: CASSDNYEQYF. DNA for the CDR3: TGTGCCAGCAGCGATAACTACGAGCAGTACTTC.

This clonotype turned up a few times. The rearrangement joins TRBV7-9 to TRBJ2-1, with 9 bases identical to TRBD2. The CDR3 contains 16 residues. The ends lost 5 bases at V and 6 bases at J; junction bases unmatched: 11. The germline V gene has CDR1 SEHNR and CDR2 FQNEAQ (reference sequence). CDR3 sequence reads: CASSEIGRGGLNEQFF. CDR3 sequence (DNA): TGTGCCAGCAGCGAAATAGGGCGGGGGGGCCTCAATGAGCAGTTCTTC.

V is TRBV2 and J is TRBJ2-7; D is uncertain. The V gene's germline CDR1 is SNHLY and CDR2 FYNNEI. Trimming cost V 6 bases and J 1 base, with 10 bases left between them. The CDR3 covers 13 residues. The CDR3 loop is CASRESGSYEQYF. For the CDR3, the DNA is TGTGCCAGCAGAGAAAGTGGGTCCTACGAGCAGTACTTC.

The J gene is TRBJ1-1, the V gene TRBV27; D perhaps matches TRBD1 (6 bases). The CDR3 is 13 amino acids. The V gene's germline CDR1 is MNHEY and CDR2 SMNVEV (reference sequence). Deletions cut 6 bases from V and 5 bases from J, with 13 bases between. In DNA form, the CDR3 reads TGTGCCAGCAGACTGGGGGGGCAGACTGAAGCTTTCTTT. Residues: CASRLGGQTEAFF.

The chain is built from TRBV11-1 and TRBJ2-1, with 7 bases identical to TRBD2. V lost 3 bases to trimming and J lost 9 bases; unmatched junction nucleotides: 11. The CDR3 totals 15 residues. Germline values: CDR1 SGHAT, CDR2 FQDESV (reference sequence). The CDR3 sequence: CASSFERGIVSEQFF. CDR3 nucleotide sequence: TGTGCCAGCAGCTTTGAGCGGGGTATCGTCAGTGAGCAGTTCTTC.

The chain recombines TRBV27 with TRBJ2-7, with 8 bases aligning to TRBD2. The trim removed 3 bases at V and 3 bases at J, leaving 1 base unmatched. There are 13 residues in the CDR3. Looked up from germline, CDR1 is MNHEY and CDR2 is SMNVEV (reference sequence). The chain's CDR3 is CASSFAGGYEQYF. The CDR3 DNA reads TGTGCCAGCAGTTTCGCGGGAGGCTACGAGCAGTACTTC.